This paragraph covers one T cell receptor (beta chain) sequence. Its cognate antigen is unknown. The PCR contained 60 Vbeta and 13 Jbeta primers. Assay: immunoSEQ multiplex PCR; the TCRdb copy retains only in-frame clones and omits some. The table records 150,000 to 200,000 clones, around 81% of them present only once. Looked up from germline, CDR1 is GTSNPN and CDR2 is SVGIG (reference sequence). Between the trimmed V and J ends, which lost 4 bases and 2 bases, there was a span of 15 bases. The CDR3 totals 14 residues. The entry originates in a study of cytomegalovirus exposure and HLA in healthy donors. Overall study: Of about 400 genotyped donors, around 84% clustered with self-reported Caucasian donors.

Study-wide results and caveats: Later, TCR association rates were found to vary by HLA locus, highest for DRB1 and lowest for HLA-C. There were reportedly fewer N-insertions in an Asian-associated ancestry cluster than the roughly 670-donor mean, in a later analysis. The likely explanation for a cluster of highly shared sequence variants was sequencing artifact.

Sequences were obtained from PBMCs. The TCR comes from a middle-aged woman in good health and CMV-seronegative. The chain uses TRBV30 and TRBJ2-7, with D unresolved. CDR3 nucleotide sequence: TGTGCCTGGACTCGAAGAGGCCGTGCCTACGAGCAGTACTTC. Translation: CAWTRRGRAYEQYF.